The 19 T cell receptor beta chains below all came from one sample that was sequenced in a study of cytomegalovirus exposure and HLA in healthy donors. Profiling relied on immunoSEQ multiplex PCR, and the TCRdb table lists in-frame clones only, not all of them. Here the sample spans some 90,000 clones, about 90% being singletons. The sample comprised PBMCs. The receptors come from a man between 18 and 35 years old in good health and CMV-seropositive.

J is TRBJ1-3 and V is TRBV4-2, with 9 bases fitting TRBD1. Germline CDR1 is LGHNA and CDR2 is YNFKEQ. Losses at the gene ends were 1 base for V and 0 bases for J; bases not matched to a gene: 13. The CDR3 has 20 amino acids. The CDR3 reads CASSQVAGTGFFSSGNTIYF. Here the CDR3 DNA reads TGTGCCAGCAGCCAAGTAGCCGGGACAGGGTTTTTTTCCTCTGGAAACACCATATATTTT.

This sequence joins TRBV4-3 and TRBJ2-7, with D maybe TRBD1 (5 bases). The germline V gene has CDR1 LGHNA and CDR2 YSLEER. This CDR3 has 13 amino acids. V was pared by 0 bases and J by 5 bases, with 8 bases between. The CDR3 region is CASSQDQGDEQYF. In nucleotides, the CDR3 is TGCGCCAGCAGCCAAGATCAGGGCGACGAGCAGTACTTC.

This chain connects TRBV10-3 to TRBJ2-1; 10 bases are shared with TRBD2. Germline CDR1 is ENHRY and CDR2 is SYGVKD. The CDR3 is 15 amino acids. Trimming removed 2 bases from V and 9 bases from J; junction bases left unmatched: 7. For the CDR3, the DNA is TGTGCCATCAGTGAGCAACTAGCGGGGACATCTGAGCAGTTCTTC. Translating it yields CAISEQLAGTSEQFF.

CDR3 region: CASSPGLAGGPGSTDTQYF. CDR3 DNA sequence: TGTGCCAGCTCACCAGGACTAGCGGGAGGGCCGGGGAGCACAGATACGCAGTATTTT. The chain employs TRBV18 and TRBJ2-3; 15 nucleotides align to TRBD2. Per the germline V gene, CDR1 is KGHSH and CDR2 is LQKENI. V was clipped by 2 bases and J by 0 bases; unmatched bases: 6. The CDR3 runs 19 residues.

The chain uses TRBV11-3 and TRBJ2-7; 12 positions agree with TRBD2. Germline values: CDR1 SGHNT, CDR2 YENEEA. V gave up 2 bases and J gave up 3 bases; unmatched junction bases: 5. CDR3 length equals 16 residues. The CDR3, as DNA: TGTGCCAGCAGCTTAAAACTAGCGGGGGGAGACTACGAGCAGTACTTC. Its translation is CASSLKLAGGDYEQYF.

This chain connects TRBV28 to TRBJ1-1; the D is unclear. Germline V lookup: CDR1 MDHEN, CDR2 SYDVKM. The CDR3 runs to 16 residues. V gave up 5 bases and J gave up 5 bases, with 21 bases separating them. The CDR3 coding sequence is TGTGCCAGCAGTACACGGGGTTTGGGGTCCTGGACTGAAGCTTTCTTT. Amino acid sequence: CASSTRGLGSWTEAFF.

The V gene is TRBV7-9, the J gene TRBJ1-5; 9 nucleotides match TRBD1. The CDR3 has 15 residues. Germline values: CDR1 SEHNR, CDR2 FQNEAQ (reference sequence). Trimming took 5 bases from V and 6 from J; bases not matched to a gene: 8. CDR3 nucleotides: TGTGCCAGCAGCGAGTCCGGGACAGGGAGTCAGCCCCAGCATTTT. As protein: CASSESGTGSQPQHF.

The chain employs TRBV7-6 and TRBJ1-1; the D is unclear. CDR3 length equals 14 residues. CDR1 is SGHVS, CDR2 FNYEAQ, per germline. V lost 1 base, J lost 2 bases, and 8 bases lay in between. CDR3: CASSLEQVNTEAFF. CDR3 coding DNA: TGTGCCAGCAGCTTAGAGCAAGTAAACACTGAAGCTTTCTTT.

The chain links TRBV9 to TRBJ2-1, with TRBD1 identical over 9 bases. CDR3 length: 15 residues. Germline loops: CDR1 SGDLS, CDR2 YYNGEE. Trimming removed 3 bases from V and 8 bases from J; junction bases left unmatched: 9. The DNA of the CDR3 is TGTGCCAGCAGCGCTCCGGGACAGGGTGGGGATGAGCAGTTCTTC. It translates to CASSAPGQGGDEQFF.

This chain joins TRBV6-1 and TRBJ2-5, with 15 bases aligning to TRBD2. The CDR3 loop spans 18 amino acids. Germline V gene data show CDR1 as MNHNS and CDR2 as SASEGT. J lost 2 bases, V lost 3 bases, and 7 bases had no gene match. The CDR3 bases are TGTGCCAGCAGTGACGGACTAGCGGGGGGGCCCAGACAAGAGACCCAGTACTTC. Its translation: CASSDGLAGGPRQETQYF.

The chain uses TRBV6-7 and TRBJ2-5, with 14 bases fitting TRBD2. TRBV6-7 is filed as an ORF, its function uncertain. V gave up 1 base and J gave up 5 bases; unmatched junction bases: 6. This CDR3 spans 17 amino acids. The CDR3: CASSYLWTSGGRETQYF. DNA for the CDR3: TGTGCCAGCAGTTACTTGTGGACTAGCGGGGGGCGGGAGACCCAGTACTTC.

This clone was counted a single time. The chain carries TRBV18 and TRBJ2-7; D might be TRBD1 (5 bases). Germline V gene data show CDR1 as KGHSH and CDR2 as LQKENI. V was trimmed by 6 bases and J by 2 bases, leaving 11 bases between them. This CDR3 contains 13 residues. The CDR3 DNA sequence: TGTGCCAGCTCGCAAACAGGCGCCTACGAGCAGTACTTC. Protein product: CASSQTGAYEQYF.

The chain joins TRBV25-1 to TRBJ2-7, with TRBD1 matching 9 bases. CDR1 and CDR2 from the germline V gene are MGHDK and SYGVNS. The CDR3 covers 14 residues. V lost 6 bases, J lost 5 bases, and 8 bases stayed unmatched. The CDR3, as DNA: TGTGCCAGCAGAGACACAGGGGGCTTTAACGAGCAGTACTTC. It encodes CASRDTGGFNEQYF.

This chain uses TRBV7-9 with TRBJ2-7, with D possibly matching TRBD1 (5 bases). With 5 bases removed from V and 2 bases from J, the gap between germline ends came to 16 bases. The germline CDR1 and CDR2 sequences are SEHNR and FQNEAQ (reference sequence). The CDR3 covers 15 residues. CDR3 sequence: CASSNHKDTTYEQYF. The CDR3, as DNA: TGTGCCAGCAGCAATCACAAGGACACAACCTACGAGCAGTACTTC.

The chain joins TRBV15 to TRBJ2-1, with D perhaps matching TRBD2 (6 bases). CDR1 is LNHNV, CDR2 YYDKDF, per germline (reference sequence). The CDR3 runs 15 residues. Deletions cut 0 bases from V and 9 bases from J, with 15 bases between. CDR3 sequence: CATSRDTEVGGEQFF. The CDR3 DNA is TGTGCCACCAGCAGAGATACTGAGGTGGGGGGTGAGCAGTTCTTC.

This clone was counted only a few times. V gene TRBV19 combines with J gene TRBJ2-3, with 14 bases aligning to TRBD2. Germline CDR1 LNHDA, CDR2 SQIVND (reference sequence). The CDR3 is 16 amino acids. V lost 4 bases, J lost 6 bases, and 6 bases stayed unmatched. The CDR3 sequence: CASSTRLAGGVDTQYF. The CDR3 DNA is TGTGCCAGTAGTACCCGACTAGCGGGAGGGGTTGATACGCAGTATTTT. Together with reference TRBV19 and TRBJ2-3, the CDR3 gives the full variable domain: DGGITQSPKYLFRKEGQNVTLSCEQNLNHDAMYWYRQDPGQGLRLIYYSQIVNDFQKGDIAEGYSVSREKKESFPLTVTSAQKNPTAFYLCASSTRLAGGVDTQYFGPGTRLTVL.

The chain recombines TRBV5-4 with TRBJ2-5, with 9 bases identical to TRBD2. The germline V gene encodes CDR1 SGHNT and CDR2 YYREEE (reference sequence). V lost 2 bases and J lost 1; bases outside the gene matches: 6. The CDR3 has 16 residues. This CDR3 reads CASSFPLAGSQETQYF. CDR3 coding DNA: TGTGCCAGCAGCTTCCCCCTAGCGGGATCCCAAGAGACCCAGTACTTC. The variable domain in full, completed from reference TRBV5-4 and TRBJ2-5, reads ETGVTQSPTHLIKTRGQQVTLRCSSQSGHNTVSWYQQALGQGPQFIFQYYREEENGRGNFPPRFSGLQFPNYSSELNVNALELDDSALYLCASSFPLAGSQETQYFGPGTRLLVL.

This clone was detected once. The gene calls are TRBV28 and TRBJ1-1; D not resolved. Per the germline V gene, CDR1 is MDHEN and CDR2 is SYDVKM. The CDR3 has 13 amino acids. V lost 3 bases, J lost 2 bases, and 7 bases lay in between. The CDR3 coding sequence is TGTGCCAGCAGTTTGAGGCTTAACACTGAAGCTTTCTTT. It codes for CASSLRLNTEAFF.

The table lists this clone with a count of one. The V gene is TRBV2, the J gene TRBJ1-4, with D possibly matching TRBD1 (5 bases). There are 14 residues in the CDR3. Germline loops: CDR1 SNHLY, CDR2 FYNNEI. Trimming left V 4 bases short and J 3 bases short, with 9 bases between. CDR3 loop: CASSGRAANEKLFF. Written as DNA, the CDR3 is TGTGCCAGCAGTGGCAGGGCGGCTAATGAAAAACTGTTTTTT.